One and the same sample provided the 14 T cell receptor beta chains below, sequenced in a study of identical twins. TCRdb re-derived calls from the 5' RACE reads in MiXCR, one entry per CDR3 protein. The repertoire holds fewer than 20,000 distinct CDR3 sequences, with roughly 71% as singletons. Sequenced: memory (CD45RO+) T cells sorted from blood. These TCRs come from a woman younger than 30 in good health. This table probably holds off-target reads from a library built for another chain.

The chain combines TRBV7-2 with TRBJ1-1, with D tentatively TRBD1 (5 bases). The CDR3 contains 13 residues. Trimming cost V 1 base and J 6 bases, with 9 bases left between them. Germline loops: CDR1 SGHTA, CDR2 FQGNSA. The CDR3 sequence is CASSLVPRAEAFF. The CDR3 nucleotides read TGTGCCAGCAGCTTAGTCCCCAGGGCTGAAGCTTTCTTT.

The chain employs TRBV12-3 or TRBV12-4 and TRBJ2-3; TRBD2 aligns across 7 bases. The junction had 1 base not matched to a gene; V was cut back by 3 bases and J by 4 bases. This CDR3 comprises 13 residues. CDR3: CASSLREPDTQYF. CDR3 coding DNA: TGTGCCAGCAGTTTGCGGGAGCCAGATACGCAGTATTTT.

This chain joins TRBV2 and TRBJ2-1; D may be TRBD1 or TRBD2 (5 bases each). Germline CDR1 is SNHLY and CDR2 is FYNNEI. Trimming took off 1 base at V and 13 bases at J, with 11 bases between the two ends. This CDR3 is built from 12 residues. The CDR3 DNA follows: TGTGCCAGCAGTGAAGGGGGGAGCAGACAGTTCTTC. Its translation is CASSEGGSRQFF.

This rearrangement joins TRBV27 to TRBJ2-1, with a weak D call TRBD2 (6 bases). The CDR3 extends over 16 amino acids. Trimming removed 1 base at V and 6 bases at J, with 16 bases between. Germline values: CDR1 MNHEY, CDR2 SMNVEV (reference sequence). The DNA for the CDR3 is TGTGCCAGCAGTTTATACGGGGGACGAGGAGGCAATGAGCAGTTCTTC. Translating it yields CASSLYGGRGGNEQFF.

This clonotype was recorded only once. The chain links TRBV6-2 or TRBV6-3 to TRBJ2-2; TRBD1 aligns across 8 bases. The CDR3 is made up of 17 amino acids. Germline assignment: CDR1 MNHEY and CDR2 SVGEGT. The V gene end was trimmed by 6 bases and the J gene end by 0 bases; junction bases not matched to a gene: 9. The CDR3 protein is CASSHDRGRANTGELFF. The CDR3 nucleotides read TGTGCCAGCAGCCATGACAGGGGACGCGCGAACACCGGGGAGCTGTTTTTT.

By share of the sample, this clonotype is medium-sized. The gene calls are TRBV10-3 and TRBJ2-3, with 11 bases lining up with TRBD2. J lost 4 bases, V lost 10 bases, and 7 bases had no gene match. CDR1 and CDR2 (germline): ENHRY, SYGVKD. The CDR3 spans 14 residues. DNA for the CDR3: TGTGCCACCCTAGCGGGAGGAGGGGCAGATACGCAGTATTTT. Translation: CATLAGGGADTQYF.

The chain has TRBV6-2 or TRBV6-3 and TRBJ2-1; D is undetermined. Germline CDR1 MNHEY, CDR2 SVGEGT. CDR3 size: 14 residues. V lost 4 bases and J 5 bases, leaving 12 bases between the germline ends. Here the CDR3 reads CASSLRGAHNEQFF. The CDR3 nucleotides are TGTGCCAGCAGTTTGAGAGGTGCCCACAATGAGCAGTTCTTC.

The V and J genes are TRBV7-2 and TRBJ2-2, with 8 bases lining up with TRBD1. Germline V gene lookup returns CDR1 SGHTA and CDR2 FQGNSA. After removal of 7 bases from V and 5 bases from J, the junction contained 9 bases not matched to a gene. This CDR3 region has 15 residues. This chain's CDR3 is CASTLDRGRTGELFF. The CDR3 bases are TGTGCCAGCACCCTTGACAGGGGAAGGACCGGGGAGCTGTTTTTT.

V and J are TRBV2 and TRBJ2-7, with 13 bases fitting TRBD2. Germline V CDR1 and CDR2: SNHLY, FYNNEI. The CDR3 consists of 14 residues. Germline trimming cut 7 bases from V and 4 bases from J; bases unmatched to any gene: 4. The CDR3 coding sequence is TGTGCCAGCAACCGACTAGCGGGAGGATACGAGCAGTACTTC. This gives the protein CASNRLAGGYEQYF.

V is TRBV6-1 and J is TRBJ2-7; D is perhaps TRBD1 (7 bases). V was shortened by 6 bases and J by 2 bases, with 11 bases between the two germline ends. Germline V gene data show CDR1 as MNHNS and CDR2 as SASEGT. The CDR3 runs to 13 residues. CDR3 sequence: CASRRDRTYEQYF. In nucleotides, the CDR3 is TGTGCCAGCAGGCGGGACAGAACCTACGAGCAGTACTTC.

V and J are TRBV6-2 or TRBV6-3 and TRBJ1-1, with D possibly being TRBD1 (5 bases). V gave up 6 bases and J gave up 3 bases, with 14 bases separating them. CDR3 length equals 14 residues. Looked up from germline, CDR1 is MNHEY and CDR2 is SVGEGT. Written as DNA, the CDR3 is TGTGCCAGCAGGGGTTGGGGGATGGACACTGAAGCTTTCTTT. This gives the protein CASRGWGMDTEAFF.

This rearrangement joins TRBV6-1 to TRBJ2-3; no clear D. V lost 7 bases, J lost 0 bases, and 14 bases lay in between. The germline gives CDR1 MNHNS, CDR2 SASEGT. The CDR3 has 15 amino acids. The DNA for the CDR3 is TGTGCCAGCAAAACACGCCTTACTAGCACAGATACGCAGTATTTT. This gives the protein CASKTRLTSTDTQYF.

The V and J genes are TRBV9 and TRBJ2-1, with 15 bases fitting TRBD2. Germline V lookup: CDR1 SGDLS, CDR2 YYNGEE. V shed 1 base and J 6 bases; nucleotides not matched to a gene: 2. The CDR3 spans 16 residues. The CDR3 nucleotides read TGTGCCAGCAGCGTAAGGACTAGCGGGAGGGGCAATGAGCAGTTCTTC. Translated, it gives CASSVRTSGRGNEQFF.

V is TRBV23-1 and J is TRBJ2-5; 8 bases match TRBD1. TRBV23-1 has ORF status, its function being uncertain. This CDR3 has 14 residues. V was clipped by 1 base and J by 6 bases; unmatched bases: 4. Written as DNA, the CDR3 is TGCGCCAGCAGTCAATATTACAGGGGGAAGACCCAGTACTTC. As protein: CASSQYYRGKTQYF.